Below are 14 T cell receptor beta chains sequenced from a single sample in a study of blood T cells in healthy people across ages (dated by TCRdb to about 2015). The library was prepared using 5' RACE. This sample was sequenced with an Illumina HiSeq 2500. A second about 7 to 11 cycle PCR used a sample-barcoded 5' primer and a J-beta primer mix. TCRdb trimmed public reads at Q25 via fastp, called clones via MiXCR and kept in-frame beta chains. All rows with the same CDR3 protein become a single entry with the most common DNA and genes. This sample holds around 1,100,000 distinct CDR3 sequences; 35% to 40% were observed only once. Clones ranked in the top ten supply around 13% of the sample. Source material: blood. The receptors were sampled from a man aged 18-30 years in good health.

Concerning this clonotype itself: Because it lacks the conserved phenylalanine or tryptophan at the end, this CDR3 is likely a read error. CDR3 in amino acids: CASSLGGVSYEQYL. CDR3 coding DNA: TGTGCCAGCAGCTTAGGTGGAGTGTCCTACGAGCAGTACTTG. The chain carries TRBV7-2 and TRBJ2-7; D remains unclear. Germline V gene lookup returns CDR1 SGHTA and CDR2 FQGNSA. CDR3 length equals 14 residues. V was clipped by 1 base and J by 1 base, with 8 bases between them.

This clonotype was found many times. The chain is built from TRBV5-1 and TRBJ2-2, with 9 bases matching TRBD2. Germline V gene data show CDR1 as SGHRS and CDR2 as YFSETQ. V lost 4 bases to trimming and J lost 6 bases; unmatched junction nucleotides: 7. The CDR3 has 15 amino acids. DNA of the CDR3: TGCGCCAGCAGCCAGGGACTAGCTCTCGCCGGGGAGCTGTTTTTT. It yields the protein CASSQGLALAGELFF.

The V and J genes are TRBV20-1 and TRBJ1-2; D possibly corresponds to TRBD1 (5 bases). The CDR3 contains 16 residues. Trimming removed 1 base from V and 0 bases from J, with 15 bases in between. CDR1 is DFQATT and CDR2 is SNEGSKA in the germline V gene (reference sequence). The CDR3 sequence: CSARGQGFSANYGYTF. CDR3 coding DNA: TGCAGTGCTAGAGGCCAGGGCTTTTCGGCTAACTATGGCTACACCTTC.

This clonotype was detected only a few times. The rearrangement joins TRBV3-1 to TRBJ2-2; D is perhaps TRBD2 (5 bases). The CDR3 is 15 residues long. V was cut by 2 bases and J by 2 bases, with 9 bases left in between. From germline, CDR1 is LGHDT and CDR2 YNNKEL (reference sequence). The CDR3 region is CASSQRGSNTGELFF. DNA of the CDR3: TGTGCCAGCAGCCAACGGGGTTCCAACACCGGGGAGCTGTTTTTT.

Worth noting for this clonotype: This may arise from a read error, as a much more abundant clone is one base away. The gene calls are TRBV20-1 and TRBJ2-1; 13 bases match TRBD2. Germline V CDR1 and CDR2: DFQATT, SNEGSKA (reference sequence). CDR3 length: 16 residues. Trimming removed 6 bases from V and 0 bases from J; junction bases left unmatched: 5. CDR3 coding DNA: TGCAGTGCAACTAGCGGGGGGGCTAGCTCCTACAATGAGCAGTTCTTC. Translated, it gives CSATSGGASSYNEQFF.

CDR3 sequence: CASSSSGTSGGTYNEQFF. The CDR3 nucleotides are TGTGCCAGCAGTTCCTCTGGGACTAGCGGGGGGACTTACAATGAGCAGTTCTTC. The genes are TRBV6-2 or TRBV6-3 and TRBJ2-1, with 15 bases aligning to TRBD2. The germline gives CDR1 MNHEY, CDR2 SVGEGT. With V trimmed by 4 bases and J by 4 bases, 8 bases remained unmatched. The CDR3 loop spans 18 amino acids.

This clonotype was detected only a few times. The chain joins TRBV12-3 or TRBV12-4 to TRBJ1-1; the match to TRBD1 covers 9 bases. The CDR3 runs 14 residues. The V segment lost 6 bases and the J segment 5 bases; nucleotides outside the gene matches: 7. The CDR3 sequence is CASSLTGGLTEAFF. Here the CDR3 DNA reads TGTGCCAGCAGCTTGACAGGGGGGCTAACTGAAGCTTTCTTT.

This clonotype has more than one count but fewer than ten. V and J are TRBV14 and TRBJ2-3, with D possibly TRBD1 on 6 matching bases. Per the germline V gene, CDR1 is SGHDN and CDR2 is FVKESK. V was trimmed by 4 bases and J by 4 bases, leaving 12 bases between them. The CDR3 totals 14 residues. This CDR3 is CASSLTGIADTQYF. The DNA of the CDR3 is TGTGCCAGCAGCCTCACAGGGATTGCAGATACGCAGTATTTT.

As DNA, the CDR3 is TGCAGCGTCCTTGGGTTCGGAGTCGAAAAACTGTTTTTT. Protein product: CSVLGFGVEKLFF. This chain links TRBV29-1 with TRBJ1-4; D not certain. V was shortened by 6 bases and J by 8 bases, with 16 bases between the two germline ends. CDR3 size: 13 residues. Germline V gives CDR1 SQVTM, CDR2 ANQGSEA.

This chain uses TRBV29-1 with TRBJ1-2; no definite D call. With 7 bases removed from V and 4 bases from J, the gap between germline ends came to 16 bases. The CDR3 contains 13 residues. Germline V gene lookup returns CDR1 SQVTM and CDR2 ANQGSEA. The CDR3 region is CSALYQTAYGYTF. DNA for the CDR3: TGCAGCGCCCTATACCAGACCGCCTATGGCTACACCTTC.

Concerning this clonotype: The junction and the germline gene differ at one end; a read error may be behind it. V and J are TRBV12-3 or TRBV12-4 and TRBJ1-1; TRBD1 agrees at 9 bases. There are 14 residues in the CDR3. This chain's CDR3 is CASSDRGRETEAFF. Here the CDR3 DNA reads TGTGCCAGCAGCGACAGGGGGAGGGAAACTGAGGCTTTCTTT.

The rearrangement links TRBV20-1 to TRBJ2-1, with D perhaps TRBD2 (6 bases). The CDR3 is 11 amino acids. Germline lookup yields CDR1 DFQATT and CDR2 SNEGSKA (reference sequence). V was shortened by 6 bases and J by 8 bases, with 11 bases between the two germline ends. The CDR3 loop reads CSATEGHEQFF. CDR3 DNA sequence: TGCAGTGCCACGGAGGGCCATGAGCAGTTCTTC.

The chain has TRBV2 and TRBJ2-3, with no clear D. Trimming stripped 3 bases from V and 0 bases from J, with 10 bases between. This CDR3 region has 15 residues. CDR1 and CDR2 (germline): SNHLY, FYNNEI. CDR3 sequence (DNA): TGTGCCAGCAGTGAGGAGTGGTCAAGCACAGATACGCAGTATTTT. Translated, it gives CASSEEWSSTDTQYF.

The rearrangement links TRBV7-9 to TRBJ1-4; TRBD1 matches 8 bases. Germline CDR1 reads SEHNR; CDR2 reads FQNEAQ (reference sequence). This CDR3 spans 14 amino acids. V lost 5 bases to trimming and J lost 3 bases; unmatched junction nucleotides: 2. CDR3 in amino acids: CASSNRGANEKLFF. In DNA form, the CDR3 reads TGTGCCAGCAGCAACAGGGGGGCTAATGAAAAACTGTTTTTT.